The rows below give T cell receptor beta chains drawn from one sample of a study of blood T cell repertoires in COVID-19. Only in-frame clones appear in the TCRdb table, and some are missing; sequencing was by immunoSEQ multiplex PCR. The sample carries 220,000 or so clones, about four fifths recorded once. Sample: peripheral blood. The receptors were sampled from a woman at least 80 years old with acute or convalescent COVID-19. CDR3s include the opening cysteine and the closing phenylalanine or tryptophan. D genes are given only for firm matches. The listing skips clone size in some rows; elsewhere it reads once, few, many or a size class.

d_call j_call clone_size v_call cdr3_nt cdr3_aa
NA TRBJ1-4 NA TRBV3-1/TRBV3-2 TGTGCCAGCAGCCCGCCGGTGGGGGGTCGATTCGAAAAACTGTTTTTT CASSPPVGGRFEKLFF
NA TRBJ2-5 NA TRBV13 TGTGCCAGCAGCTCCTGGGACACAGAGACCCAGTACTTC CASSSWDTETQYF
TRBD1 TRBJ1-1 NA TRBV18 TGTGCCAGCTCACCACCGGGACAGGGCCCCGGGAACACTGAAGCTTTCTTT CASSPPGQGPGNTEAFF
NA TRBJ2-5 NA TRBV5-4 TGTGCCAGCAGCTGGGGGGTGGGAGAAGAGACCCAGTACTTC CASSWGVGEETQYF
TRBD1 TRBJ2-6 NA TRBV15 TGTGCCACCAGCAGGGACAGGGGGCCAGCTGGGGCCAACGTCCTGACTTTC CATSRDRGPAGANVLTF
TRBD1 TRBJ1-5 NA TRBV7-6 TGTGCCAGCAGCCTAGGGACAGGGGTGGCTTTGGGTCAGCCCCAGCATTTT CASSLGTGVALGQPQHF
NA TRBJ1-6 NA TRBV5-4 TGTGCCAGCAGCAGGCGGGACGGAGATAATTCACCCCTCCACTTT CASSRRDGDNSPLHF
TRBD1 TRBJ2-7 NA TRBV7-9 TGTGCCAGCAGCTTTGACAGGGGTGGAGAGCAGTACTTC CASSFDRGGEQYF
TRBD1 TRBJ1-2 NA TRBV14 TGTGCCAGCAGCCAAGAGGACAGGATAATAAGGGGCTACACCTTC CASSQEDRIIRGYTF
NA TRBJ1-1 few TRBV5-1 TGCGCCAGCAGCTTGGACACGGGACAAGGGTCCGAAGCTTTCTTT CASSLDTGQGSEAFF
TRBD2 TRBJ2-5 NA TRBV29-1 TGCAGCGTTATAGGGCGGGGGGGCTACTTCTCTGAGACCCAGTACTTC CSVIGRGGYFSETQYF
NA TRBJ2-5 NA TRBV7-9 TGTGCCAGCAGCTTAGGGGCGGGGGCAGGAGAGACCCAGTACTTC CASSLGAGAGETQYF
TRBD1 TRBJ2-5 NA TRBV24-1 TGTGCCACCAGTGGGGACAGCGATAAAGAGACCCAGTACTTC CATSGDSDKETQYF
NA TRBJ1-5 NA TRBV5-1 TGCGCCAGCAGCTTGACGGGTGACAATCAGCCCCAGCATTTT CASSLTGDNQPQHF
NA TRBJ2-1 NA TRBV6-6 TGTGCCAGCACCCCGACTGGATCTTCCTACAATGAGCAGTTCTTC CASTPTGSSYNEQFF
TRBD2 TRBJ2-5 NA TRBV6-5 TGTGCCAGCAGCCGGACTAGCGGGGTCGGAGAGACCCAGTACTTC CASSRTSGVGETQYF
TRBD1 TRBJ2-3 NA TRBV27 TGTGCCAGCAGTCCGGGACAGGGAGCAGATACGCAGTATTTT CASSPGQGADTQYF
NA TRBJ1-1 few TRBV11-3 TGTGCCAGCAGCCCCCGGGAGGGTGGGTGGACTGAAGCTTTCTTT CASSPREGGWTEAFF
NA TRBJ1-6 NA TRBV27 TGTGCCAGCACTAGGGGGAATGGTAATTCACCCCTCCACTTT CASTRGNGNSPLHF
TRBD1 TRBJ1-1 NA TRBV5-1 TGCGCCAGCGGATTCCAGGGGGCGAACACTGAAGCTTTCTTT CASGFQGANTEAFF
NA TRBJ1-1 NA TRBV18 TGTGCCAGCTCACCGACAGAAGCAGCCGTGGGCACTGAAGCTTTCTTT CASSPTEAAVGTEAFF
TRBD1 TRBJ1-2 NA TRBV19 TGTGCCAGTAGTCCAGTCACAGGGGGCAACTTTGGCTACACCTTC CASSPVTGGNFGYTF
TRBD1 TRBJ2-3 NA TRBV5-1 TGCGCCAGCTCATGGACAGGGAGCACAGATACGCAGTATTTT CASSWTGSTDTQYF
TRBD2 TRBJ2-1 NA TRBV19 TGTGCCAGTAGTATAACGCTAGCGGGGGCCCCTGCCTCCTACAATGAGCAGTTCTTC CASSITLAGAPASYNEQFF
TRBD1 TRBJ1-1 NA TRBV4-2 TGTGCCAGCAGCCCCGGGACAGGGGCTTTCGCTTTCTTT CASSPGTGAFAFF
NA TRBJ1-4 NA TRBV2 TGTGCCAGCAATACGCAGGGTGCAACTAATGAAAAACTGTTTTTT CASNTQGATNEKLFF
TRBD1 TRBJ1-2 NA TRBV27 TGTGCCAGCAGTCGAACCGGGACAGGCACACTTTATGGCTACACCTTC CASSRTGTGTLYGYTF
NA TRBJ2-3 NA TRBV5-1 TGCGCCAGCAGCTTTTCTAGCGCCACCATGGATACGCAGTATTTT CASSFSSATMDTQYF
TRBD1 TRBJ1-2 NA TRBV5-4 TGTGCCAGCAGCTCCGGACAGGGCGTGCTATGGGGCTACACCTTC CASSSGQGVLWGYTF
NA TRBJ1-2 NA TRBV12-3/TRBV12-4 TGTGCCAGCAGCATCGGGAAAAACTATGGCTACACCTTC CASSIGKNYGYTF
NA TRBJ1-6 NA TRBV20-1 TGCAGTGCTAGTAGCCAGGGGTTAGATTTGGATTCACCCCTCCACTTT CSASSQGLDLDSPLHF
NA TRBJ1-1 NA TRBV28 TGTGCCAGCAGTTCTCCCTACACGGCGGGGAGCACTGAAGCTTTCTTT CASSSPYTAGSTEAFF
NA TRBJ2-3 NA TRBV24-1 TGTGCCACCAGTGACACTGGAGCTAACACAGATACGCAGTATTTT CATSDTGANTDTQYF
TRBD1 TRBJ1-5 NA TRBV6-6 TGTGCCAGCAGCTCAGGGACAGGGCGTCGGAATCAGCCCCAGCATTTT CASSSGTGRRNQPQHF
NA TRBJ1-6 NA TRBV7-2 TGTGCCAGCAGCTTAGCGGCCTCACCCCTCCACTTT CASSLAASPLHF
TRBD2 TRBJ2-5 NA TRBV18 TGTGCCAGCTCACCCCTGCGGGAGACCAAAGAGACCCAGTACTTC CASSPLRETKETQYF
TRBD1 TRBJ1-6 NA TRBV27 TGTGCCAGCAGTTTTAGACAGGGGACGTATTCACCCCTCCACTTT CASSFRQGTYSPLHF
TRBD2 TRBJ2-5 NA TRBV11-3 TGTGCCAGCAGCTCCATAGCGGGGGGCCAAGAGACCCAGTACTTC CASSSIAGGQETQYF
NA TRBJ1-3 NA TRBV15 TGTGCCACCAGTCCCAGGTTCTCTGGAAACACCATATATTTT CATSPRFSGNTIYF
NA TRBJ1-3 NA TRBV5-1 TGCGCCAGCAGCTTGGTCCCAGGGGCCTACTCTGGAAACACCATATATTTT CASSLVPGAYSGNTIYF
TRBD1 TRBJ1-4 NA TRBV2 TGTGCCAGCAGGGTCGAGAACAGGGGTGAAAAACTGTTTTTT CASRVENRGEKLFF
NA TRBJ1-1 NA TRBV10-3 TGTGCCATCAGTTCACAAGGGGTGGTGACTGAAGCTTTCTTT CAISSQGVVTEAFF
NA TRBJ2-7 few TRBV3-1/TRBV3-2 TGTGCCAGCAGCGGCAGGGTTTCCTACGAGCAGTACTTC CASSGRVSYEQYF
NA TRBJ2-3 NA TRBV30 TGTGCCTGGACCGGAGGGGTCGGAGATACGCAGTATTTT CAWTGGVGDTQYF
NA TRBJ2-7 NA TRBV4-1 TGCGCCAGCAGCCGAGGACAGTTACTTTCCTACGAGCAGTACTTC CASSRGQLLSYEQYF
NA TRBJ1-1 NA TRBV10-3 TGTGCCATCGGGTCAGGGGCATCAGGCGGTGCTTTCTTT CAIGSGASGGAFF
NA TRBJ1-1 NA TRBV7-2 TGTGCCAGCAGCTTACTAGCGACAACGAACACTGAAGCTTTCTTT CASSLLATTNTEAFF
TRBD2 TRBJ2-1 NA TRBV7-9 TGTGCCAGCAGCCTCAGACTAGCGTACAATGAGCAGTTCTTC CASSLRLAYNEQFF
TRBD1 TRBJ1-1 NA TRBV6-7 TGTGCCAGCAGTTACTCGTGGACGACAGGGGGCATGAACACTGAAGCTTTCTTT CASSYSWTTGGMNTEAFF
TRBD2 TRBJ2-1 NA TRBV5-4 TGTGCCAGCAGCCGAAACGGACTAGCGGGGGATGAGCAGTTCTTC CASSRNGLAGDEQFF
TRBD1 TRBJ2-2 NA TRBV6-4 TGTGCCAGCAGCGGGACAGGGTTTTCCGGCACCGGGGAGCTGTTTTTT CASSGTGFSGTGELFF
NA TRBJ1-1 few TRBV24-1 TGTGCCACCAGTGATTTGGACTCCCCAGTTGGAGGCACTGAAGCTTTCTTT CATSDLDSPVGGTEAFF
TRBD1 TRBJ1-4 many TRBV27 TGTGCCAGCAGTGCGGGACAGAGAGAAAAACTGTTTTTT CASSAGQREKLFF